This T cell receptor beta chain was sequenced during a study of blood T cell repertoires in COVID-19. Overall study: Sample material is recorded as cDNA or gDNA derived from T cells, B-cell-depleted T cells, or PBMCs.

The germline V gene has CDR1 MNHEY and CDR2 SVGEGT. Trimming at V came to 2 bases and at J to 4 bases, leaving 7 bases not matched to a gene. The CDR3 has 16 amino acids. Authors' analysis steps: Estimation of nucleated cell counts was performed using reference gene primer amplification. The method was immunoSEQ multiplex PCR; TCRdb's version includes in-frame clones alone and lacks a portion of them. V, J and clone size are those of that table, while D and trimming were read from the DNA. The sample comprises 300,000 to 400,000 clones, about nine tenths of which are singletons, and around 6% rests with the top ten. This clone was seen a few times.

The rearrangement uses TRBV6-2 or TRBV6-3 and TRBJ2-1; 8 bases are shared with TRBD1. The sequenced material came from peripheral blood. The TCR was taken from a woman aged 45-65 years with COVID-19, enrolled during active disease. CDR3 in amino acids: CASSYADRGRYNEQFF. The CDR3 bases are TGTGCCAGCAGTTACGCTGACAGGGGCCGGTACAATGAGCAGTTCTTC.